This T cell receptor (beta chain) was obtained from a study of blood T cell repertoires in COVID-19. Study-wide context: COVID-19 samples collected from the United States, Italy and Spain covered acute and convalescent phases. Sample material is recorded as cDNA or gDNA derived from T cells, B-cell-depleted T cells, or PBMCs.

Authors' data handling: Amplification of reference gene primers provided the estimated nucleated cell counts. Clones were sequenced by immunoSEQ multiplex PCR, and TCRdb holds only the in-frame ones, with some missing. Clone size and V and J calls were adopted from that table, with D and trimming inferred from the DNA. The sample records 220,000 or so clones, roughly 84% being singletons. The TCR was taken from a man between 50 and 59 years old who had recovered from COVID-19. Sequenced material: peripheral blood.

DNA of the CDR3: TGTGCCAGCAGCCAAGGGTTAGTACAGAATGAGCAGTTCTTC. Residues: CASSQGLVQNEQFF. The chain carries TRBV3-1 (or the pseudogene TRBV3-2) and TRBJ2-1; D remains ambiguous. The CDR3 covers 14 residues. Germline V gene data show CDR1 as LGHDT and CDR2 as YNNKEL (reference sequence). Trimming stripped 1 base from V and 7 bases from J, with 11 bases between.